This TCR beta chain was documented in a study of molecular identifiers for immune sequencing clone quantification (dated by TCRdb to 2017 to 2018). Some background on the complete study: For a replicate experiment, the RNA from either approximately 20,000 or 100,000 naive CD8 T cells was divided into five aliquots, and four of those aliquots went on to sequencing. This methods study used CD8 T cells to benchmark TCR RNA copy counting and molecular-identifier clustering-based TCR repertoire sequencing (MIDCIRS). Study-level results and caveats: Even against a background of about a million naive CD8 T cells, spiked-in Jurkat TCR RNA amounting to a single cell's worth was reported to be detectable. The sizes of highly expanded clones could end up underestimated when identical TCR molecules share a barcode. When barcode sub-clustering was omitted, TCR diversity was inflated by chimeric consensus sequences, with chimeras reaching as high as 47%. Around 2.9 recovered TCR RNA copies per cell were obtained by modeling, versus approximately 9 by digital PCR, implying a capture efficiency of around 28%. In CMV-specific effector cells, over 97% of molecules were held by clones above 20 RNA copies, whereas under 1% of molecules were held by such clones in naive cells.

Libraries came from PCR. The instrument given in TCRdb is Illumina MiSeq. Purification of total RNA was performed with the Qiagen AllPrep DNA/RNA kit. Before analysis, reads from multiple sequencing runs of the same library were pooled. Turning to the authors' computational methods: Reads were retained only if their TCR constant sequence matched exactly, and those retained reads were trimmed to 150 nt and grouped according to their 12-nt molecular barcodes. Reads inside each barcode group were sub-clustered using a 15% Levenshtein threshold, and a quality-weighted consensus sequence was constructed for each RNA molecule. Non-functional sequences were discarded, and so were lower-count sequences lying one edit away from another sequence. On the basis of fitting two negative binomial distributions, barcode sub-clusters with fewer than 20% of the maximum read count were discarded. TCRdb cleaned the public reads at Q25 with fastp, built clones with MiXCR and kept in-frame beta chains. Duplicate CDR3 protein sequences are folded into a single record with the most common DNA and genes. The V and J calls reflect TCRdb's pipeline rather than the authors' work. The sample table holds about 40,000 distinct CDR3 sequences, of which less than 20% were seen once. In total, the top ten clones hold around 7% of the sample.

Naive CD8 T cells, defined as CD8+CD4-CCR7+CD45RA+, were FACS-sorted into RLT Plus buffer on a BD FACSAria II. For a sensitivity comparison, a portion of naive CD8 T cell RNA was divided equally between MIDCIRS and a Smart-seq2-style 5'RACE protocol. CD8 T cells were enriched with RosetteSep CD8+ T Cell Enrichment Cocktail and Ficoll-Paque, followed by ACK red cell lysis. This clonotype was recorded many times. The clone's antigen remains unknown. No per-base quality is available; no much larger clone lies one base away. The CDR3 runs 14 residues from the cysteine to the phenylalanine. The only DNA kept is the CDR3, 42 bases in frame from the first base. V was cut back by 3 bases and J by 8 bases, leaving a gap of 14 bases between them. The germline V gene (reference sequence) provides CDR1 MNHEY and CDR2 SMNVEV.

The material sequenced was naive CD8+ T cells from blood, with Jurkat cell RNA spiked in. Taken with the paper, the label for cell subset or site translates to: FACS-sorted CD8+CD4-CCR7+CD45RA+ naive T cells. The chain joins TRBV27 to TRBJ2-1; the D call could be TRBD1 or TRBD2, with each sharing 5 bases. This TCR came from a human donor in good health. Some libraries in this study had Jurkat cell RNA spiked in. The DNA is as follows: TGTGCCAGCAGTTTTGGTTCAGGGACCGATGAGCAGTTCTTC. Its protein product is CASSFGSGTDEQFF.